The rows below give T cell receptor beta chains drawn from one sample of a study of siplizumab effects on memory and regulatory T cells. Here immunoSEQ multiplex PCR was the method, and the copy in TCRdb shows in-frame clones only, minus some. The top ten hold 24% of the sample, which has fewer than 30,000 clones, more than 65% seen once. The material sequenced was memory CD4+ T cells sorted from blood. These receptors were taken from a human donor in good health. Both conserved end residues are part of each CDR3. Fields, in order: V gene, D gene, clone size, J gene, CDR3 DNA, CDR3 protein. D genes are given only for firm matches. Clone size is given for some rows only: seen once, a few or many times, or a class if the clone is expanded.

v_call: TRBV19
d_call: .
clone_size: once
j_call: TRBJ2-1
cdr3_nt: TGTGCCAGTAGTATAAGCGGAGACTCCTACAATGAGCAGTTCTTC
cdr3_aa: CASSISGDSYNEQFF

v_call: TRBV28
d_call: .
clone_size: .
j_call: TRBJ1-1
cdr3_nt: TGTGCCAGCAGTCCAGTCGGAAGGGTGAACACTGAAGCTTTCTTT
cdr3_aa: CASSPVGRVNTEAFF

v_call: TRBV19
d_call: .
clone_size: .
j_call: TRBJ2-7
cdr3_nt: TGTGCCAGTAGTAAAGTTAAAGGGGATTGGCCCTACGAGCAGTACTTC
cdr3_aa: CASSKVKGDWPYEQYF

v_call: TRBV29-1
d_call: .
clone_size: .
j_call: TRBJ1-2
cdr3_nt: TGCAGCGTTGGCGGGAACGGCTATGGCTACACCTTC
cdr3_aa: CSVGGNGYGYTF

v_call: TRBV7-7
d_call: .
clone_size: .
j_call: TRBJ2-6
cdr3_nt: TGTGCCAGCAGCGGCTGTGAGCCACAAAGTCGGGCCAACGTCCTGACTTTC
cdr3_aa: CASSGCEPQSRANVLTF

v_call: TRBV29-1
d_call: .
clone_size: .
j_call: TRBJ1-1
cdr3_nt: TGCAGCGTTGATTGGGGCTTGAACACTGAAGCTTTCTTT
cdr3_aa: CSVDWGLNTEAFF

v_call: TRBV7-2
d_call: .
clone_size: .
j_call: TRBJ2-7
cdr3_nt: TGTGCCAGCAGCTTAGCGCCCAGGGCACTCTACGAGCAGTACTTC
cdr3_aa: CASSLAPRALYEQYF

v_call: TRBV5-8
d_call: TRBD2
clone_size: .
j_call: TRBJ2-3
cdr3_nt: TGTGCCAGCAGCTTAGGCGGGAGCTCTACAGATACGCAGTATTTT
cdr3_aa: CASSLGGSSTDTQYF

v_call: TRBV19
d_call: .
clone_size: few
j_call: TRBJ1-5
cdr3_nt: TGTGCCAGTAGTAACCGGCCTACAGGGAGCAATCAGCCCCAGCATTTT
cdr3_aa: CASSNRPTGSNQPQHF

v_call: TRBV4-1
d_call: TRBD1
clone_size: once
j_call: TRBJ1-2
cdr3_nt: TGCGCCAGCAGCCCGGACAGGGGGCGGTCTAACTATGGCTACACCTTC
cdr3_aa: CASSPDRGRSNYGYTF